A selection of T cell receptor beta chains follows, all from one sample in a study of blood T cell repertoires in COVID-19. Libraries were prepared by immunoSEQ multiplex PCR; TCRdb keeps only in-frame clonotypes and omits some of them. The sample has about 270,000 clones, around 87% seen once. The sequenced sample consisted of peripheral blood. These receptors came from a woman aged 50 to 60 with acute or convalescent COVID-19. The CDR3 runs from the conserved cysteine through the conserved F or W. The order of the fields is V gene, J gene, clone size, CDR3 length, D gene, CDR3 protein, CDR3 DNA. The D gene is left open where the match is weak. Some rows have no size entry. The others give once, few or many, or a class for an expanded clone.

TRBV3-1/TRBV3-2	TRBJ1-1	.	17	.	CASSQVMTGQLNTEAFF	TGTGCCAGCAGCCAAGTGATGACGGGACAACTAAACACTGAAGCTTTCTTT
TRBV15	TRBJ1-6	once	17	.	CATSSEPPGLRDSPLHF	TGTGCCACCAGCAGCGAACCTCCGGGACTGAGGGATTCACCCCTCCACTTT
TRBV4-1	TRBJ2-3	.	19	TRBD2	CASSQDRLAGARSTDTQYF	TGCGCCAGCAGCCAAGATAGACTGGCGGGAGCACGGAGCACAGATACGCAGTATTTT
TRBV11-2	TRBJ2-2	.	15	TRBD1	CASSPRDREVGELFF	TGTGCCAGCAGCCCCCGGGACAGGGAGGTGGGGGAGCTGTTTTTT
TRBV30	TRBJ2-1	once	15	TRBD2	CAWRWGRKAGVEQFF	TGTGCCTGGAGATGGGGGCGCAAAGCGGGAGTTGAGCAGTTCTTC
TRBV4-1	TRBJ1-5	.	15	.	CASSQEQGGFQPQHF	TGCGCCAGCAGCCAAGAGCAGGGAGGGTTTCAGCCCCAGCATTTT
TRBV29-1	TRBJ1-1	.	14	TRBD1	CSVAGGRLNTEAFF	TGCAGCGTAGCAGGGGGTAGGTTGAACACTGAAGCTTTCTTT
TRBV18	TRBJ2-3	.	15	TRBD2	CASSPPEGLADTQYF	TGTGCCAGCTCACCTCCTGAGGGACTAGCGGATACGCAGTATTTT
TRBV5-1	TRBJ1-1	.	12	TRBD1	CASSLGTGEAFF	TGCGCCAGCAGCCTCGGGACAGGTGAAGCTTTCTTT
TRBV5-1	TRBJ2-7	once	14	TRBD1	CASRLTGSSYEQYF	TGCGCCAGCAGACTGACAGGGAGCTCCTACGAGCAGTACTTC
TRBV2	TRBJ2-1	.	14	TRBD1	CASRRTGGTNEQFF	TGTGCCAGCAGGAGGACAGGGGGGACTAATGAGCAGTTCTTC
TRBV19	TRBJ2-7	.	13	.	CASSTTGRYEQYF	TGTGCCAGTAGTACAACAGGGCGCTACGAGCAGTACTTC
TRBV9	TRBJ2-2	.	16	TRBD1	CASSATGTGSGGELFF	TGTGCCAGCAGCGCTACCGGGACAGGGTCCGGCGGGGAGCTGTTTTTT
TRBV28	TRBJ2-7	once	16	TRBD2	CASSLGGRAGAEEQYF	TGTGCCAGCAGTTTAGGCGGTCGGGCGGGAGCTGAGGAGCAGTACTTC
TRBV18	TRBJ2-1	.	19	.	CASSYRTGELAAHNNEQFF	TGTGCCAGCTCTTACAGGACAGGCGAACTAGCGGCCCATAACAATGAGCAGTTCTTC
TRBV6-6	TRBJ1-4	.	13	.	CASSPGVREKLFF	TGTGCCAGCAGTCCGGGGGTGCGGGAAAAACTGTTTTTT
TRBV18	TRBJ2-1	.	14	.	CASSPPIGDNEQFF	TGTGCCAGCTCACCACCGATCGGGGACAATGAGCAGTTCTTC
TRBV12-3/TRBV12-4	TRBJ1-5	.	13	.	CASTVNEGQPQHF	TGTGCCAGCACCGTCAATGAGGGTCAGCCCCAGCATTTT
TRBV19	TRBJ2-3	.	16	.	CASSIVPSSSTDTQYF	TGTGCCAGTAGTATAGTGCCTAGCTCGAGCACAGATACGCAGTATTTT
TRBV28	TRBJ2-7	.	16	TRBD1	CASSLWTGGLRYEQYF	TGTGCCAGCAGTTTATGGACAGGGGGGCTTCGGTACGAGCAGTACTTC
TRBV4-1	TRBJ2-7	.	13	.	CASSQAGAGEQYF	TGCGCCAGCAGCCAAGCGGGCGCGGGCGAGCAGTACTTC
TRBV10-1	TRBJ2-1	.	17	TRBD2	CASSEQVTSGSYNEQFF	TGCGCCAGCAGTGAGCAGGTGACTAGCGGCTCCTACAATGAGCAGTTCTTC
TRBV3-1/TRBV3-2	TRBJ2-7	.	13	TRBD1	CASSWTGLGEQYF	TGTGCCAGCAGCTGGACAGGGTTGGGGGAGCAGTACTTC
TRBV27	TRBJ1-2	.	13	TRBD1	CASSRMTGIGYTF	TGTGCCAGCAGTAGAATGACAGGGATTGGCTACACCTTC
TRBV6-5	TRBJ2-7	once	14	TRBD1	CASSHSGTDYEQYF	TGTGCCAGCAGTCACTCAGGGACAGACTACGAGCAGTACTTC
TRBV5-1	TRBJ2-2	few	12	.	CASRAYTGELFF	TGCGCCAGCAGGGCCTACACCGGGGAGCTGTTTTTT
TRBV4-1	TRBJ1-2	.	14	.	CASSQAPGVKGYTF	TGCGCCAGCAGCCAGGCTCCGGGAGTGAAGGGCTACACCTTC
TRBV24-1	TRBJ1-5	.	16	TRBD1	CATSDPGTDSNQPQHF	TGTGCCACCAGTGACCCCGGGACAGATAGCAATCAGCCCCAGCATTTT
TRBV7-9	TRBJ2-1	.	17	.	CASSLGLVPSSYNEQFF	TGTGCCAGCAGCTTGGGACTGGTACCCAGCTCCTACAATGAGCAGTTCTTC
TRBV5-1	TRBJ1-3	.	16	.	CASSLSGGLTGNTIYF	TGCGCCAGCAGCTTGTCCGGGGGGCTAACTGGAAACACCATATATTTT
TRBV30	TRBJ1-6	.	15	TRBD1	CAWSGGQGSTSPLHF	TGTGCCTGGAGTGGGGGACAGGGTAGTACTTCACCCCTCCACTTT
TRBV18	TRBJ2-7	few	15	TRBD1	CASSHTTGETYEQYF	TGTGCCAGCTCACACACGACAGGGGAGACCTACGAGCAGTACTTC
TRBV10-3	TRBJ2-1	.	16	TRBD2	CAINTASGGTYNEQFF	TGTGCCATCAATACTGCTAGCGGCGGCACCTACAATGAGCAGTTCTTC
TRBV7-9	TRBJ1-5	.	16	TRBD1	CASTEIPTGGNQPQHF	TGTGCCAGCACCGAGATACCGACAGGGGGCAATCAGCCCCAGCATTTT
TRBV2	TRBJ2-7	.	15	TRBD1	CASSLGGTGTYEQYF	TGTGCCAGCAGCTTAGGGGGGACAGGGACCTACGAGCAGTACTTC
TRBV5-6	TRBJ1-4	.	15	.	CASSTDGGLNEKLFF	TGTGCCAGCAGCACCGACGGGGGTCTTAATGAAAAACTGTTTTTT
TRBV5-1	TRBJ2-3	.	16	TRBD2	CASSSLLAGGTDTQYF	TGCGCCAGCAGCTCATTACTAGCGGGAGGAACAGATACGCAGTATTTT
TRBV19	TRBJ1-2	.	12	.	CASSIDRYGYTF	TGTGCCAGTAGTATTGACAGATATGGCTACACCTTC
TRBV3-1/TRBV3-2	TRBJ1-2	.	15	.	CASSFRDTTNYGYTF	TGTGCCAGCAGCTTCCGGGACACCACTAACTATGGCTACACCTTC
TRBV20-1	TRBJ2-2	.	12	.	CSASVSSWELFF	TGCAGTGCTAGTGTGTCGTCGTGGGAGCTGTTTTTT
TRBV28	TRBJ1-5	.	16	TRBD1	CASRSRVTGGGEAQHF	TGTGCCAGCAGATCCCGGGTTACAGGGGGTGGAGAGGCCCAGCATTTT
TRBV5-6	TRBJ2-1	.	15	TRBD1	CASSPGTGGYNEQFF	TGTGCCAGCAGCCCCGGGACAGGGGGTTACAATGAGCAGTTCTTC
TRBV7-3	TRBJ1-1	.	12	.	CASSIYRAEAFF	TGTGCCAGCAGCATTTACAGGGCTGAAGCTTTCTTT
TRBV7-2	TRBJ1-5	.	14	.	CASSLDSSNQPQHF	TGTGCCAGCAGCTTAGACAGTAGCAATCAGCCCCAGCATTTT
TRBV28	TRBJ2-7	few	12	.	CASSLPDSEQYF	TGTGCCAGCAGTTTACCCGACAGCGAGCAGTACTTC
TRBV19	TRBJ2-7	.	16	.	CASSIDRPSGGYEQYF	TGTGCCAGTAGTATAGATCGTCCTTCAGGAGGGTACGAGCAGTACTTC
TRBV7-3	TRBJ2-5	.	14	.	CASSLGGTQETQYF	TGTGCCAGCAGCTTGGGTGGGACACAAGAGACCCAGTACTTC
TRBV19	TRBJ2-1	.	15	.	CASRRATTYHNEQFF	TGTGCCAGTAGACGAGCTACCACTTACCACAATGAGCAGTTCTTC
TRBV7-9	TRBJ2-3	.	14	TRBD1	CASSWDRGTDTQYF	TGTGCCAGCAGTTGGGACAGGGGCACAGATACGCAGTATTTT
TRBV6-5	TRBJ1-3	.	15	.	CASSYAGRAGNTIYF	TGTGCCAGCAGTTACGCGGGACGGGCTGGAAACACCATATATTTT
TRBV11-2	TRBJ2-7	.	14	.	CASSFGTGVYEQYF	TGTGCCAGCAGCTTCGGGACTGGCGTGTACGAGCAGTACTTC
TRBV28	TRBJ1-6	.	12	.	CASRGLNSPLHF	TGTGCCAGCCGCGGATTGAATTCACCCCTCCACTTT
TRBV14	TRBJ2-6	.	15	.	CASSQEGVGANVLTF	TGTGCCAGCAGCCAAGAGGGAGTTGGGGCCAACGTCCTGACTTTC
TRBV15	TRBJ2-1	.	15	TRBD2	CATSPGLAEGNEQFF	TGTGCCACCAGCCCTGGACTAGCGGAAGGTAATGAGCAGTTCTTC
TRBV15	TRBJ1-2	.	15	.	CATSRGRSLGQGYTF	TGTGCCACCAGCAGAGGTCGCTCCTTGGGGCAAGGCTACACCTTC
TRBV28	TRBJ2-2	.	11	.	CAGMGPGELFF	TGTGCCGGTATGGGCCCCGGGGAGCTGTTTTTT
TRBV9	TRBJ2-2	.	14	.	CASSVDTNTGELFF	TGTGCCAGCAGCGTAGACACGAACACCGGGGAGCTGTTTTTT
TRBV19	TRBJ2-7	.	15	TRBD1	CASSIVGDRAYEQYF	TGTGCCAGTAGTATAGTAGGGGACAGGGCCTACGAGCAGTACTTC
TRBV30	TRBJ2-5	.	15	TRBD2	CAWSRLAGGGETQYF	TGTGCCTGGAGCCGACTAGCGGGAGGTGGGGAGACCCAGTACTTC
TRBV25-1	TRBJ2-1	.	15	.	CASSESSARSPREFF	TGTGCCAGCAGTGAATCTAGCGCCAGATCTCCCCGGGAGTTCTTC